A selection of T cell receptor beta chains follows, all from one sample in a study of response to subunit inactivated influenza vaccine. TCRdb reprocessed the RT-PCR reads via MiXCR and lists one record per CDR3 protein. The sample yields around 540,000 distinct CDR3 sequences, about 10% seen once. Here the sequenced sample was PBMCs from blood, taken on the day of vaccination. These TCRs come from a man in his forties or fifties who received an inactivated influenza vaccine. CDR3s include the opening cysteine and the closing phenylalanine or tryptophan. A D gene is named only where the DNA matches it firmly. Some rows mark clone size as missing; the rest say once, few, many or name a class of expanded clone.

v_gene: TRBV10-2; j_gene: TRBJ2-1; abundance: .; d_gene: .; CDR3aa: CASKPAGSSYNEQFF; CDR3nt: TGCGCCAGCAAACCTGCGGGGAGCTCCTACAATGAGCAGTTCTTC
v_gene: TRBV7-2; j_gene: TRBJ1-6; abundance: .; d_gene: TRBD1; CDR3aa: CASSQFTGGNSPLHF; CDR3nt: TGTGCCAGCAGCCAGTTCACAGGGGGTAATTCACCCCTCCACTTT
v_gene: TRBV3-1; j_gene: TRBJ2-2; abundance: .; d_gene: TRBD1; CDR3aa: CASSRGQALTGELFF; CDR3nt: TGTGCCAGCAGCCGGGGACAGGCATTGACCGGGGAGCTGTTTTTT
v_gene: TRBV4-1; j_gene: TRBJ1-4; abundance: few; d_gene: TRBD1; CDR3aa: CASSQGQPTNEKLFF; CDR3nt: TGCGCCAGCAGCCAGGGACAGCCAACTAATGAAAAACTGTTTTTT
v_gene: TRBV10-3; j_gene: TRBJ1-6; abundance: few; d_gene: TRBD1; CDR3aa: CAISTGQGTSSPLHF; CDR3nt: TGTGCCATCAGTACCGGACAGGGGACGAGTTCACCCCTCCACTTT
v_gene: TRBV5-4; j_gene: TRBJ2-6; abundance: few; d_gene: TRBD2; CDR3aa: CASSLGTSSSGANVLTF; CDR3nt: TGTGCCAGCAGCTTGGGGACTAGCAGCTCTGGGGCCAACGTCCTGACTTTC
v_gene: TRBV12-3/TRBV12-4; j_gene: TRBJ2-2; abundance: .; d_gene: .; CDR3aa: CASRARAGAGELFF; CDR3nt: TGTGCCAGCAGAGCCCGCGCAGGGGCCGGGGAGCTGTTTTTT
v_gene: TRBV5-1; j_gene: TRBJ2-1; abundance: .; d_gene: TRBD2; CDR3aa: CASGTSGGAYNEQFF; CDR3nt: TGCGCCAGCGGGACTAGCGGGGGGGCCTACAATGAGCAGTTCTTC
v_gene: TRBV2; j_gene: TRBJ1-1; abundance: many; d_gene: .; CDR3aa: CASTMEGMGTEAFF; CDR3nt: TGTGCCAGCACCATGGAGGGGATGGGCACTGAAGCTTTCTTT
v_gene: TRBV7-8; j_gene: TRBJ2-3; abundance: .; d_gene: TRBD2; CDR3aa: CASSSRLAGVTDTQYF; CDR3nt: TGTGCCAGCAGCTCCCGACTAGCGGGAGTGACAGATACGCAGTATTTT
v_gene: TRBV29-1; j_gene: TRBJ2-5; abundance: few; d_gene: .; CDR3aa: CSARDTNQETQYF; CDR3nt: TGCAGCGCCAGGGACACCAACCAAGAGACCCAGTACTTC
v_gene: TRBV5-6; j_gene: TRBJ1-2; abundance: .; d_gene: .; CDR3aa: CASSLSGGLTGYTF; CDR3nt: TGTGCCAGCAGCTTGTCGGGGGGCCTTACTGGCTACACCTTC
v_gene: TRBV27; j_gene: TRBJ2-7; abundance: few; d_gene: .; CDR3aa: CASRLKAGAAYEQYF; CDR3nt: TGTGCCAGCAGGCTAAAAGCCGGGGCCGCCTACGAGCAGTACTTC
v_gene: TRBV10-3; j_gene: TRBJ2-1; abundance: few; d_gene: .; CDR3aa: CAISESKGRPERNEQFF; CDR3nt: TGTGCCATCAGTGAGTCGAAGGGGAGGCCTGAAAGGAATGAGCAGTTCTTC
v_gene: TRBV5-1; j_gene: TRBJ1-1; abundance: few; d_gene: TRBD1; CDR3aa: CASSLRDRNTEAFF; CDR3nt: TGCGCCAGCAGCTTGAGGGACAGGAACACTGAAGCTTTCTTT
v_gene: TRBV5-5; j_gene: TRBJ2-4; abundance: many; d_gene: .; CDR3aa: CASSLATGHLAKNIQYF; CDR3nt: TGTGCCAGCAGCTTGGCAACGGGACACTTAGCCAAAAACATTCAGTACTTC
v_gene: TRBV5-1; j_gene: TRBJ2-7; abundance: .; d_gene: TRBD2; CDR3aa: CASSAPPGLAGGLDEQYF; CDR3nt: TGCGCCAGCAGCGCCCCCCCTGGGCTAGCGGGGGGCCTGGACGAGCAGTACTTC
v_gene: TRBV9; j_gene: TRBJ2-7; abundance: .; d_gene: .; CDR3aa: CASSVVPWYEQYF; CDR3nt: TGTGCCAGCAGCGTAGTGCCGTGGTACGAGCAGTACTTC
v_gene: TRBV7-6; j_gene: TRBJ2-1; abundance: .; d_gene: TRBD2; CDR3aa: CASSHGTSGRNEQFF; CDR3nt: TGTGCCAGCAGCCATGGGACTAGCGGGAGAAATGAGCAGTTCTTC
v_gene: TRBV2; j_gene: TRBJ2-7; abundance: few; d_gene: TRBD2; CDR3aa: CASRQPGLAGERAYEQYF; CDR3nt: TGTGCCAGCAGACAACCGGGACTAGCGGGAGAAAGGGCCTACGAGCAGTACTTC
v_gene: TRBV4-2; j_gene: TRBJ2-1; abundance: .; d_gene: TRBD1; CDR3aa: CASSQVRTGGRVYPNYNEQFF; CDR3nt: TGTGCCAGCAGCCAAGTTCGGACAGGGGGGAGGGTGTACCCTAACTACAATGAGCAGTTCTTC
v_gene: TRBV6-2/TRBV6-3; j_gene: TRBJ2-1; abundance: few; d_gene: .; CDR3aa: CASRTTAGHNNEQFF; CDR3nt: TGTGCCAGCAGAACGACGGCAGGTCATAATAATGAGCAGTTCTTC
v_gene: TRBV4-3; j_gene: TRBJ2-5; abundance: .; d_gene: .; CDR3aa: CASSLRWSVQETQYF; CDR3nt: TGCGCCAGCAGCCTTAGATGGAGCGTCCAAGAGACCCAGTACTTC
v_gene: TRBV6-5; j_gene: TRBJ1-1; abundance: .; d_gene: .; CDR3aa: CASSYSKPNTEAFF; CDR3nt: TGTGCCAGCAGTTACTCGAAACCCAACACTGAAGCTTTCTTT
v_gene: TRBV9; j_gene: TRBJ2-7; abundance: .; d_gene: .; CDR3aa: CASSRGSRYF; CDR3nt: TGTGCCAGCAGTCGGGGCAGTCGGTACTTC
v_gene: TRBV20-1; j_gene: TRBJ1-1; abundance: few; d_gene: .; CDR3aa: CSAGTSGRPGHEAFF; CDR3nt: TGCAGTGCTGGAACCTCAGGTCGGCCGGGGCATGAAGCTTTCTTT
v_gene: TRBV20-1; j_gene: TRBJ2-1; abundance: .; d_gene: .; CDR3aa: CSAPKQGKAYNEQFF; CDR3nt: TGCAGTGCTCCAAAACAGGGAAAAGCCTACAATGAGCAGTTCTTC
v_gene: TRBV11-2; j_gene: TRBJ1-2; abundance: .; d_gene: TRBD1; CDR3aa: CASSMGQGGYTF; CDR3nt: TGTGCCAGCAGCATGGGACAGGGAGGCTACACCTTC
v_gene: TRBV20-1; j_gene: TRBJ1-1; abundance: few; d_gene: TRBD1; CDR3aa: CSARYPTGRTTEAFF; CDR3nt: TGCAGTGCTAGATACCCGACAGGGCGTACTACTGAAGCTTTCTTT
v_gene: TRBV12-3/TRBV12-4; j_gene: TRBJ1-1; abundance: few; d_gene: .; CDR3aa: CASSLVGLKTEAFF; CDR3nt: TGTGCCAGCAGTTTAGTGGGACTTAAGACTGAAGCTTTCTTT
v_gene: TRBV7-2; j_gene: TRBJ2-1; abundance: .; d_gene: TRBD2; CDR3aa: CASSSHGGVSGYNEQFF; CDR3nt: TGTGCCAGCAGCTCCCATGGGGGGGTTAGCGGTTACAATGAGCAGTTCTTC
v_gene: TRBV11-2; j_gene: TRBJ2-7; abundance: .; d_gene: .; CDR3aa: CASSLFRGKDEQYF; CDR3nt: TGTGCCAGCAGCTTATTTCGGGGAAAGGACGAGCAGTACTTC
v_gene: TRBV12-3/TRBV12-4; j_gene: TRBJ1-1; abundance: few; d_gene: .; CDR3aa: CASSPGQLGEAFF; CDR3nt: TGTGCCAGCAGTCCTGGACAGTTGGGAGAAGCTTTCTTT
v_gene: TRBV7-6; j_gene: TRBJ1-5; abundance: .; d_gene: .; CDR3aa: CASSLEGAGGDQPQHF; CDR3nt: TGTGCCAGCAGCTTAGAAGGGGCGGGAGGGGATCAGCCCCAGCATTTT
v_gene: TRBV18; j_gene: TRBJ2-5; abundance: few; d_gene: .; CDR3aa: CASSAQGPETQYF; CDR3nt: TGTGCCAGCTCAGCTCAGGGACCGGAGACCCAGTACTTC
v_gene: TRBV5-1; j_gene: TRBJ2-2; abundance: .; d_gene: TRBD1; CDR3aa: CASSKETGVNTGELFF; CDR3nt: TGCGCCAGCAGCAAAGAAACAGGGGTGAACACCGGGGAGCTGTTTTTT
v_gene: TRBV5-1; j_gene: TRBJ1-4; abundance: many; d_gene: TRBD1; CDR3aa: CASSLTGQANEKLFF; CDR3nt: TGCGCCAGCAGCTTGACGGGACAGGCTAATGAAAAACTGTTTTTT
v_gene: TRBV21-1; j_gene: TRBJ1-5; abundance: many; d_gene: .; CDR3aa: CASSRWDPRGQPQHF; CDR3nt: TGTGCCAGCAGCAGATGGGACCCCAGGGGTCAGCCCCAGCATTTT
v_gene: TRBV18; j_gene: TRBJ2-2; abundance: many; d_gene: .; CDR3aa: CASSSDQSNTGELFF; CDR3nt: TGTGCCAGCTCTTCGGACCAATCGAACACCGGGGAGCTGTTTTTT
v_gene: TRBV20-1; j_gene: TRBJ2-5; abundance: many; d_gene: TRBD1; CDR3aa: CSAKDREWYLETQYF; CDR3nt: TGCAGTGCTAAAGACAGGGAATGGTATCTAGAGACCCAGTACTTC
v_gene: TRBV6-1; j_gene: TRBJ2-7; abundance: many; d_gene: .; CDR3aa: CASNGVVMKQYF; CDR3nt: TGTGCCAGCAACGGGGTGGTTATGAAGCAGTACTTC
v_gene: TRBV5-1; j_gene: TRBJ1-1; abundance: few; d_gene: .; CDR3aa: CASSLDSGFTEAFF; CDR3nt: TGCGCCAGCAGCTTGGACAGTGGGTTCACTGAAGCTTTCTTT
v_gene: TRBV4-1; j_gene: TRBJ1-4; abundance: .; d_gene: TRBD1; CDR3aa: CASSQAGGTDEKLFF; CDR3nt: TGCGCCAGCAGCCAGGCTGGAGGGACAGATGAAAAACTGTTTTTT
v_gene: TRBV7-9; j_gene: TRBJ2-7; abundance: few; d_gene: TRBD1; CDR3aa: CASTLGGTALEQYF; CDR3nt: TGTGCCAGCACCCTCGGTGGGACAGCCTTGGAGCAGTACTTC
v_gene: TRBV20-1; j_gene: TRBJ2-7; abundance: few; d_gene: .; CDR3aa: CSANLGSLYEQYF; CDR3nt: TGCAGTGCTAATCTAGGGAGCCTCTACGAGCAGTACTTC
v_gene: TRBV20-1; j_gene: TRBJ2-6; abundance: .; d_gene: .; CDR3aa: CSAREKTGSSGANVLTF; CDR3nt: TGCAGTGCTAGAGAAAAGACAGGAAGCTCTGGGGCCAACGTCCTGACTTTC
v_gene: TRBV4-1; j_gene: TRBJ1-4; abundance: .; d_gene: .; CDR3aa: CASSQGTGPWEEKLFF; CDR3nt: TGCGCCAGCAGCCAAGGTACTGGACCGTGGGAAGAAAAACTGTTTTTT
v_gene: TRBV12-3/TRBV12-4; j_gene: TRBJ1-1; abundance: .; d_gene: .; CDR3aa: CASVAVDEAFF; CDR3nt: TGTGCCAGCGTCGCGGTGGATGAAGCTTTCTTT
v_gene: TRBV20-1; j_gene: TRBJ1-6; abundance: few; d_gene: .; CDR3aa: CSLWEADNSPLHF; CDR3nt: TGCAGTTTATGGGAGGCAGATAATTCACCCCTCCACTTT
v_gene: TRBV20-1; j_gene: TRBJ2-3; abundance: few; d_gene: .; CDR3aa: CSAPDFTDTQYF; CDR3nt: TGCAGTGCTCCAGACTTCACAGATACGCAGTATTTT
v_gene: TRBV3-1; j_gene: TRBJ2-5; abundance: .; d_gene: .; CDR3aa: CASSLKQDTQYF; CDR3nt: TGTGCCAGCAGTTTGAAACAGGATACCCAGTACTTC
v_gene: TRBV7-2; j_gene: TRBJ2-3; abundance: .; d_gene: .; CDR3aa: CASSLALVRRTQYF; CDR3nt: TGTGCCAGCAGCTTGGCCCTGGTGAGGCGGACGCAGTATTTT
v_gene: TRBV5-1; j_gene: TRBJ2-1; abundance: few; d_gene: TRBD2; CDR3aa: CASSFGLAGGRSSYNEQFF; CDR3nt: TGCGCCAGCAGCTTTGGACTAGCGGGAGGTCGCTCCTCCTACAATGAGCAGTTCTTC
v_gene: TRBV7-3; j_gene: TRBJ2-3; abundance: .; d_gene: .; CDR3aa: CASSSGGRHATDTQYF; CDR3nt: TGTGCCAGCAGTAGTGGGGGGCGACACGCCACAGATACGCAGTATTTT
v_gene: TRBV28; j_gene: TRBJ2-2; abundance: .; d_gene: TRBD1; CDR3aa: CASRKRTGQNTGELFF; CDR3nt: TGTGCCAGCAGAAAGAGGACAGGTCAGAACACCGGGGAGCTGTTTTTT
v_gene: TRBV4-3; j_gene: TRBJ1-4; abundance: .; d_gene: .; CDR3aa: CASSQDGALATNEKLFF; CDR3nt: TGCGCCAGCAGCCAAGATGGGGCCCTTGCAACTAATGAAAAACTGTTTTTT
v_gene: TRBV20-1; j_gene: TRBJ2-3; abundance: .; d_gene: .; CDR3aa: CSAPISTDTQYF; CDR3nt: TGCAGTGCCCCTATTAGCACAGATACGCAGTATTTT
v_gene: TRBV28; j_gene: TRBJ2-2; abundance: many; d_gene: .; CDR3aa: CASSPSATGELFF; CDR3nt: TGTGCCAGCAGTCCTTCGGCTACCGGGGAGCTGTTTTTT
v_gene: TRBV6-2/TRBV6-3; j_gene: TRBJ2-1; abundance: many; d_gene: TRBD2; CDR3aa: CASSSSAGVSNEQFF; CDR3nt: TGTGCCAGCAGCAGCTCAGCGGGAGTCTCGAATGAGCAGTTCTTC